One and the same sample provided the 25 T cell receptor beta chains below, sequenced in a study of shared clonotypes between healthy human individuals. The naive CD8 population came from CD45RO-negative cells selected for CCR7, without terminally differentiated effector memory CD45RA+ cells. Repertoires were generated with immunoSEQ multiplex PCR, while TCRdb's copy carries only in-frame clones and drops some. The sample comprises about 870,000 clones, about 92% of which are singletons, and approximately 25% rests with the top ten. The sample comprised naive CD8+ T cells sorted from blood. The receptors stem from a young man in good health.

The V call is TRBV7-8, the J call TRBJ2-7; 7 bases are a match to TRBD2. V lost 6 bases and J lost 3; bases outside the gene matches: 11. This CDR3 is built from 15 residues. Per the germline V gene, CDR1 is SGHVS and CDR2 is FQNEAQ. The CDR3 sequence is CASSWFGGGNYEQYF. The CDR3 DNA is TGTGCCAGCAGTTGGTTCGGGGGAGGGAACTACGAGCAGTACTTC.

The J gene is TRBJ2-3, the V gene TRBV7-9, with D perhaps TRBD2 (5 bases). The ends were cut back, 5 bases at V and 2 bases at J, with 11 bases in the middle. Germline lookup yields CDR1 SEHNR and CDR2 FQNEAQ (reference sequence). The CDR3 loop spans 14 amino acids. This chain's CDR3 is CASSAHGDTDTQYF. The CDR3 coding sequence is TGTGCCAGCAGCGCCCACGGGGACACAGATACGCAGTATTTT.

CDR3 sequence (DNA): TGTGCCAGCAGTGAGGGACAGGGGATGTATGGCTACACCTTC. Its translation is CASSEGQGMYGYTF. The rearrangement joins TRBV2 to TRBJ1-2; 10 bases map to TRBD1. V trimming: 3 bases; J trimming: 5 bases; junction bases outside the gene matches: 3. Germline loops: CDR1 SNHLY, CDR2 FYNNEI. The length of the CDR3 is 14 residues.

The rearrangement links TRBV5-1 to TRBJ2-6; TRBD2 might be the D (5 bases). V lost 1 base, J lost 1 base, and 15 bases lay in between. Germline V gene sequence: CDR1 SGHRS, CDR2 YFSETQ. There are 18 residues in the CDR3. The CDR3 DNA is TGCGCCAGCAGCTTGAATCGGGGTGCAGGATCTGGGGCCAACGTCCTGACTTTC. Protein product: CASSLNRGAGSGANVLTF. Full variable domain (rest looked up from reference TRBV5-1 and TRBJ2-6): KAGVTQTPRYLIKTRGQQVTLSCSPISGHRSVSWYQQTPGQGLQFLFEYFSETQRNKGNFPGRFSGRQFSNSRSEMNVSTLELGDSALYLCASSLNRGAGSGANVLTFGAGSRLTVL.

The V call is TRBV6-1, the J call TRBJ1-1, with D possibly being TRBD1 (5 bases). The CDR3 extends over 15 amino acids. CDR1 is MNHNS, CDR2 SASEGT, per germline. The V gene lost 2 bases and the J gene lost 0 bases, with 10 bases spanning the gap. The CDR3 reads CASSEWRGMNTEAFF. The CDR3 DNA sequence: TGTGCCAGCAGTGAATGGAGGGGAATGAACACTGAAGCTTTCTTT.

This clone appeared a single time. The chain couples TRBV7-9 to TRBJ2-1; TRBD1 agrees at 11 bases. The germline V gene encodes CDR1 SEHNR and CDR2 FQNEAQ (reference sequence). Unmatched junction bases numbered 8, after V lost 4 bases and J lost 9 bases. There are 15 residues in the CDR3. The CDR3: CASSSPDRGRSEQFF. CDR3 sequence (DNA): TGTGCCAGCAGCTCCCCGGACAGGGGGCGGTCTGAGCAGTTCTTC.

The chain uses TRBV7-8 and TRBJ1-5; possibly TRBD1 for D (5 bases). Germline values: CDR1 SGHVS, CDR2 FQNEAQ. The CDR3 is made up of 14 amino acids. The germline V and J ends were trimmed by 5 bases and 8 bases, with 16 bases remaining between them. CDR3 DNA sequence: TGTGCCAGCAGCCTACGCGGGGGGAGGGAGCCCCAGCATTTT. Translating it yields CASSLRGGREPQHF.

The DNA of the CDR3 is TGCAGCGTTGAAGGGGGGCAGGGCTATTTCGATGAGCAGTTCTTC. It translates to CSVEGGQGYFDEQFF. The chain links TRBV29-1 to TRBJ2-1, with D possibly matching TRBD1 (6 bases). The CDR3 length is 15 residues. Germline V gives CDR1 SQVTM, CDR2 ANQGSEA. The V end lost 1 base, the J end lost 8 bases, and 18 bases lay between the germline ends.

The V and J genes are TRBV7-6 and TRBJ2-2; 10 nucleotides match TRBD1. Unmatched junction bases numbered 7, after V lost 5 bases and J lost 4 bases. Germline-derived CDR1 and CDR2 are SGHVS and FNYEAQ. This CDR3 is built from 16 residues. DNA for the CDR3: TGTGCCAGCAGCCGTGACAGGGGGCTCGGCACCGGGGAGCTGTTTTTT. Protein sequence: CASSRDRGLGTGELFF.

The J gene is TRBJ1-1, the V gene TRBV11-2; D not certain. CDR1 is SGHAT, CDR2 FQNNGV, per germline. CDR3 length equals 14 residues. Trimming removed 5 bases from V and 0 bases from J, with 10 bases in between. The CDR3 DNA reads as TGTGCCAGCAGCCCGGTCGTAATGAACACTGAAGCTTTCTTT. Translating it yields CASSPVVMNTEAFF.

The CDR3 protein is CASSFLSDEQYF. CDR3 nucleotides: TGTGCCAGCAGCTTTCTAAGCGACGAGCAGTACTTC. The chain joins TRBV7-6 to TRBJ2-7; D gene unclear. This CDR3 region has 12 residues. V was pared by 3 bases and J by 5 bases, with 8 bases between. Germline-derived CDR1 and CDR2 are SGHVS and FNYEAQ. Full variable domain (remainder filled in from reference TRBV7-6 and TRBJ2-7): GAGVSQSPRYKVTKRGQDVALRCDPISGHVSLYWYRQALGQGPEFLTYFNYEAQQDKSGLPNDRFSAERPEGSISTLTIQRTEQRDSAMYRCASSFLSDEQYFGPGTRLTVT.

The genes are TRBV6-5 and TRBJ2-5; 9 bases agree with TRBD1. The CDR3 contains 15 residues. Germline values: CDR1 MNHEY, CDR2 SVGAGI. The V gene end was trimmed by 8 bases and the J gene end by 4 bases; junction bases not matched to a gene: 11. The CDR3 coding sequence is TGTGCCAGCGCCTCAACACAGGGGGCGAGAGAGACCCAGTACTTC. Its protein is CASASTQGARETQYF.

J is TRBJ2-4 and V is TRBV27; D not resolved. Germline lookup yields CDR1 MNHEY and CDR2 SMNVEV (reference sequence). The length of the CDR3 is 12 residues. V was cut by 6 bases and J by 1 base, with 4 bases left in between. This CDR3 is CASSGAKNIQYF. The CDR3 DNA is TGTGCCAGCAGCGGGGCCAAAAACATTCAGTACTTC.

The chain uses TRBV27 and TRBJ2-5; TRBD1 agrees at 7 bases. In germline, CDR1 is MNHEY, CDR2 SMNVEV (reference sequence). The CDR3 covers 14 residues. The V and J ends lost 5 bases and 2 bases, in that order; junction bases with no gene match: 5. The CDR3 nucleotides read TGTGCCAGCAGTCATACGGGACAGCAAGAGACCCAGTACTTC. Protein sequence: CASSHTGQQETQYF.

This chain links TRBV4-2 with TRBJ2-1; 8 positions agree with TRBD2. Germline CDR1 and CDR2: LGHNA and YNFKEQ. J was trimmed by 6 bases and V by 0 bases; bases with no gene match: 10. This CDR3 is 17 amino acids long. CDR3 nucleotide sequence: TGTGCCAGCAGCCAAGAATTGTCGGCGGGAGGTGTCAATGAGCAGTTCTTC. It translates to CASSQELSAGGVNEQFF.

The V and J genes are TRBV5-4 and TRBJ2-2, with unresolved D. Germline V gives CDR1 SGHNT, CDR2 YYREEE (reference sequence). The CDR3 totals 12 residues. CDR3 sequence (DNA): TGTGGGTGGGCAGACAAACCCGGGGAGCTGTTTTTT. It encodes CGWADKPGELFF.

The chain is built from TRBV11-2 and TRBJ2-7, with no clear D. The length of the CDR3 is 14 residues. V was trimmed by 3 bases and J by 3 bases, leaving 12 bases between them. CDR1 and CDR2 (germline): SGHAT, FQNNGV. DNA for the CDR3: TGTGCCAGCAGCTTGGCGCACTCCTTCTACGAGCAGTACTTC. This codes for CASSLAHSFYEQYF.

The CDR3, as DNA: TGTGCCAGTAGTATAAAACTAGCGGGAGTTATCCACGAGCAGTACTTC. This codes for CASSIKLAGVIHEQYF. This rearrangement joins TRBV19 to TRBJ2-7; 11 positions agree with TRBD2. The CDR3 length is 16 residues. The germline gives CDR1 LNHDA, CDR2 SQIVND (reference sequence). V trimming: 2 bases; J trimming: 5 bases; junction bases outside the gene matches: 8.

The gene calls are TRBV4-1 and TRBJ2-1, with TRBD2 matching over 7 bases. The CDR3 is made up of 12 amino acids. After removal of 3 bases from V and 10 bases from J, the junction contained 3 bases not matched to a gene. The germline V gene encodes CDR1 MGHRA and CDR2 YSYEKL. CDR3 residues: CASSQQAGEQFF. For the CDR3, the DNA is TGCGCCAGCAGCCAGCAAGCGGGGGAGCAGTTCTTC.

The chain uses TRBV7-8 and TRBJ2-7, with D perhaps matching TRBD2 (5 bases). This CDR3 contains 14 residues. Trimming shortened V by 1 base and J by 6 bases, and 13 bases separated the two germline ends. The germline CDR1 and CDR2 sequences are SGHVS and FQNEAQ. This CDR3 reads CASSLVLLEGEQYF. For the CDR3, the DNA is TGTGCCAGCAGCTTAGTGTTATTAGAGGGCGAGCAGTACTTC.

The CDR3 sequence is CAISDRQESVTYGYTF. CDR3 nucleotides: TGTGCCATCAGTGACCGACAGGAGTCCGTAACCTATGGCTACACCTTC. The chain couples TRBV10-3 to TRBJ1-2; perhaps TRBD1 as D (6 bases). Germline-derived CDR1 and CDR2 are ENHRY and SYGVKD. The length of the CDR3 is 16 residues. Trimming pared 3 bases from V and 4 bases from J, leaving 18 bases between.

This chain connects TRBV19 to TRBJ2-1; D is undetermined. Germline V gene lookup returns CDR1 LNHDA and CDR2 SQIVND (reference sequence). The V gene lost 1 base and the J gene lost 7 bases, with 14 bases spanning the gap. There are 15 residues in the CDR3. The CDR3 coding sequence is TGTGCCAGTAGTATAGGGCAGGTAGTTATGAATGAGCAGTTCTTC. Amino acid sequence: CASSIGQVVMNEQFF. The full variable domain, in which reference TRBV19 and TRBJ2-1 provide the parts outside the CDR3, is DGGITQSPKYLFRKEGQNVTLSCEQNLNHDAMYWYRQDPGQGLRLIYYSQIVNDFQKGDIAEGYSVSREKKESFPLTVTSAQKNPTAFYLCASSIGQVVMNEQFFGPGTRLTVL.

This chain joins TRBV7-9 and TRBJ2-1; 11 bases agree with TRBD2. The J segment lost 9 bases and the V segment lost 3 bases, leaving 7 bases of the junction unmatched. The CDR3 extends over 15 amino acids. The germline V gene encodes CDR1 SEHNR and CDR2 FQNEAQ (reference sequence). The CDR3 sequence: CASSFPGTSGPEQFF. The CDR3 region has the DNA TGTGCCAGCAGCTTCCCCGGGACTAGCGGCCCTGAGCAGTTCTTC.

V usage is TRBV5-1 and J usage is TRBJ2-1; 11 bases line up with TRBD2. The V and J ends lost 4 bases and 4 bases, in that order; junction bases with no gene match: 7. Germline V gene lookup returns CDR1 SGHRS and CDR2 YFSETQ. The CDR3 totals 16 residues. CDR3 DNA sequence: TGCGCCAGCAGCCCCACCGGGACTAGCGGTTACAATGAGCAGTTCTTC. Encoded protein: CASSPTGTSGYNEQFF.

This chain's CDR3 is CASSLARRETQYF. CDR3 nucleotide sequence: TGTGCCAGCAGCTTGGCCAGGCGGGAGACCCAGTACTTC. This chain uses TRBV5-4 with TRBJ2-5; D gene ambiguous. The CDR3 contains 13 residues. Trimming took off 0 bases at V and 5 bases at J, with 8 bases between the two ends. Per the germline V gene, CDR1 is SGHNT and CDR2 is YYREEE (reference sequence).